Below, 11 T cell receptor beta chains from the same sample are listed, as sequenced in a study of blood T cell repertoires in COVID-19. Clones were read by immunoSEQ multiplex PCR, and TCRdb kept only the in-frame ones, dropping some. The sample has 150,000 to 200,000 clones; 88% are singletons. The material sequenced was PBMCs or T cells enriched from blood (not recorded which). Every receptor here comes from a woman younger than 30 who had recovered from COVID-19.

The chain carries TRBV5-1 and TRBJ1-2, with D hard to call. The V gene lost 3 bases and the J gene lost 7 bases, with 13 bases spanning the gap. This CDR3 contains 13 residues. The germline CDR1 and CDR2 sequences are SGHRS and YFSETQ. The CDR3 coding sequence is TGCGCCAGCAGCTCTGGAAGGGAGGGTGGCTACACCTTC. Translation gives CASSSGREGGYTF.

This clone occurred a few times. The chain employs TRBV10-1 and TRBJ1-6; perhaps TRBD1 as D (5 bases). This CDR3 has 15 amino acids. Germline V gene lookup returns CDR1 WNHNN and CDR2 SYGVQD (reference sequence). V gave up 3 bases and J gave up 9 bases, with 15 bases separating them. The DNA for the CDR3 is TGCGCCAGCAGTGAATCGCAGGGAAGTATTTCACCCCTCCACTTT. This gives the protein CASSESQGSISPLHF.

CDR3 DNA: TGTGCCAGCCTTTCCCGGGACAGGGGAACCGGGGAGCTGTTTTTT. Encoded protein: CASLSRDRGTGELFF. The chain recombines TRBV7-9 with TRBJ2-2; TRBD1 matches at 10 bases. V lost 8 bases, J lost 5 bases, and 8 bases stayed unmatched. This CDR3 has 15 amino acids. The germline V gene encodes CDR1 SEHNR and CDR2 FQNEAQ (reference sequence).

This rearrangement joins TRBV6-2 or TRBV6-3 to TRBJ2-1; 9 bases agree with TRBD2. The CDR3 covers 15 residues. The germline CDR1 and CDR2 sequences are MNHEY and SVGEGT. The V and J ends lost 5 bases and 7 bases, in that order; junction bases with no gene match: 9. The CDR3 sequence: CASSTLAGVENEQFF. As DNA, the CDR3 is TGTGCCAGCAGTACACTAGCGGGCGTCGAAAATGAGCAGTTCTTC.

The rearrangement joins TRBV28 to TRBJ2-2, with 9 bases aligning to TRBD1. Per the germline V gene, CDR1 is MDHEN and CDR2 is SYDVKM. Unmatched junction bases numbered 5, after V lost 2 bases and J lost 1 base. CDR3 length: 17 residues. CDR3 in DNA: TGTGCCAGCAGTTTAGTTCGGGGACAGGGGAACACCGGGGAGCTGTTTTTT. It specifies CASSLVRGQGNTGELFF.

This clone was seen a single time. The genes are TRBV10-2 and TRBJ2-3; possible D gene TRBD1, 6 bases. CDR1 is WSHSY and CDR2 is SAAADI in the germline V gene. The CDR3 has 14 amino acids. The V end was cut by 8 bases, the J end by 3 bases, with 15 bases between. CDR3 amino acids: CASRWQGRTDTQYF. CDR3 DNA: TGCGCCAGCCGGTGGCAGGGGAGAACAGATACGCAGTATTTT.

The chain recombines TRBV23-1 with TRBJ2-7; a weak D match, TRBD1 (7 bases). TRBV23-1 is treated as an ORF (open reading frame) with a function not yet certain. The CDR3 length is 16 residues. Trimming removed 2 bases from V and 4 bases from J, with 18 bases in between. The CDR3 sequence is CASSQPEVTGRYEQYF. The CDR3 DNA sequence: TGCGCCAGCAGTCAACCCGAGGTGACAGGGAGGTACGAGCAGTACTTC.

The V and J genes are TRBV4-2 and TRBJ2-7, with D perhaps matching TRBD2 (6 bases). The V gene lost 1 base and the J gene lost 5 bases, with 9 bases spanning the gap. The length of the CDR3 is 13 residues. Germline CDR1 LGHNA, CDR2 YNFKEQ. Here the CDR3 reads CASSQGLVDEQYF. CDR3 coding DNA: TGTGCCAGCAGCCAAGGACTAGTAGACGAGCAGTACTTC.

This rearrangement joins TRBV19 to TRBJ1-2; weak D call: TRBD1 (5 bases). The V gene's germline CDR1 is LNHDA and CDR2 SQIVND (reference sequence). V was clipped by 6 bases and J by 4 bases, with 15 bases between them. The CDR3 totals 14 residues. CDR3 in amino acids: CASSLDRSSYGYTF. CDR3 in DNA: TGTGCCAGTAGCCTAGACAGATCCAGCTATGGCTACACCTTC.

This clone turned up a few times. This chain uses TRBV12-3 or TRBV12-4 with TRBJ1-1; no clear D gene. This CDR3 is 13 amino acids long. The V gene lost 3 bases and the J gene lost 1 base, with 6 bases spanning the gap. The CDR3 loop is CASSLAPNTEAFF. The DNA of the CDR3 is TGTGCCAGCAGTTTGGCTCCGAACACTGAAGCTTTCTTT.

The genes are TRBV6-5 and TRBJ1-5; possible D gene TRBD1, 5 bases. In germline, CDR1 is MNHEY, CDR2 SVGAGI. V lost 4 bases to trimming and J lost 5 bases, with 12 bases between them. This CDR3 is built from 14 residues. The CDR3 DNA reads TGTGCCAGCAGTTTTGGCAGGGCTGATCAGCCCCAGCATTTT. As protein: CASSFGRADQPQHF.